The 3 T cell receptor beta chains given below trace back to one sample, sequenced in a study of cytotoxic CD8 clonotypes in ibrutinib-treated CLL. The data were produced by immunoSEQ multiplex PCR, yet TCRdb's version contains in-frame clones alone and is incomplete. The sample shows around 26,000 clones, over 65% of them seen only once. The sample here was PBMCs, taken after 12 months of ibrutinib treatment. The receptors were sampled from a human donor with chronic lymphocytic leukemia.

DNA for the CDR3: TGTGCCAGCAGCGCGCCGGGACATTTCTATGGCTACACCTTC. Translated: CASSAPGHFYGYTF. This chain joins TRBV7-9 and TRBJ1-2; possible D gene TRBD1, 6 bases. This CDR3 has 14 residues. Germline lookup yields CDR1 SEHNR and CDR2 FQNEAQ (reference sequence). Deletions cut 5 bases from V and 4 bases from J, with 14 bases between. Using reference TRBV7-9 and TRBJ1-2 for the parts outside the CDR3, the full variable domain is DTGVSQNPRHKITKRGQNVTFRCDPISEHNRLYWYRQTLGQGPEFLTYFQNEAQLEKSRLLSDRFSAERPKGSFSTLEIQRTEQGDSAMYLCASSAPGHFYGYTFGSGTRLTVV.

The chain employs TRBV28 and TRBJ1-4; D is ambiguous. The CDR3 spans 13 residues. Trimming stripped 6 bases from V and 8 bases from J, with 13 bases between. CDR1 and CDR2 from the germline V gene are MDHEN and SYDVKM. The CDR3 bases are TGTGCCAGCAGCCATCAGCCGGAGGAAAAACTGTTTTTT. Protein sequence: CASSHQPEEKLFF.

This clone showed up just a few times. The rearrangement uses TRBV15 and TRBJ1-6; 8 nucleotides align to TRBD1. Losses at the gene ends were 2 bases for V and 7 bases for J; bases not matched to a gene: 4. Germline CDR1 LNHNV, CDR2 YYDKDF (reference sequence). CDR3 length: 15 residues. The CDR3: CATSRRTGRNSPLHF. CDR3 in DNA: TGTGCCACCAGCAGACGGACAGGGAGGAATTCACCCCTCCACTTT.